This T cell receptor (beta chain) was observed in a study of post-analysis software for immune sequencing data. Overall study results and limits: Higher frequency in patients than in controls was seen for roughly five TRBV segments, with TRBV5-6, TRBV5-1 and TRBV20-1 among them.

Regarding this clonotype: Its specificity is not known.

Germline CDR1 is LGHDT and CDR2 is YNNKEL (reference sequence). The CDR3 consists of 13 residues. The V gene lost 3 bases and the J gene lost 6 bases, with 11 bases spanning the gap. Sequencing libraries made from TCR beta cDNA carried unique molecular identifiers. A population of about 1 to 11 million T cells gave rise to roughly 0.5 million cDNA molecules. TCRdb passed the PCR reads through MiXCR, listing each CDR3 protein once. The data show approximately 260,000 distinct CDR3 sequences, about 38% seen once. This clonotype was sampled from a girl between 10 and 17 years old with multiple sclerosis. Sequencing was performed on blood. V usage is TRBV3-1 and J usage is TRBJ1-1; D gene unclear. The CDR3 reads CASSHDVYSEAFF. CDR3 bases: TGTGCCAGCAGCCATGACGTTTACTCTGAAGCTTTCTTT.